This passage covers 9 T cell receptor beta chains from one sample sequenced in a study of blood T cells in healthy people across ages. A J-beta primer mix and a sample-barcoded 5' primer were used in a second PCR of about 7 to 11 cycles. TCRdb re-called the 5' RACE reads with MiXCR, one entry per CDR3 protein. Altogether some 1,500,000 distinct CDR3 sequences are present, 35% to 45% being singletons, with the ten largest covering approximately 4%. The specimen was blood. These receptors were obtained from a woman between 18 and 29 years old in good health.

This clonotype was picked up a small number of times. The V gene is TRBV6-2 or TRBV6-3, the J gene TRBJ2-5; D not certain. The J call is in doubt because the DNA end fits TRBJ2-7 better. The CDR3 spans 12 residues. Germline CDR1 and CDR2: MNHEY and SVGEGT. In nucleotides, the CDR3 is TGTGCCAGCAGTTACACTGAATACGAGCAGTACTTC. Translation: CASSYTEYEQYF.

V and J are TRBV30 and TRBJ2-7, with a possible D match to TRBD1 (6 bases). This CDR3 contains 13 residues. The ends were cut back, 2 bases at V and 6 bases at J, with 14 bases in the middle. In germline, CDR1 is GTSNPN, CDR2 SVGIG (reference sequence). CDR3: CAWSSQGLLEQYF. The CDR3 DNA follows: TGTGCCTGGAGTTCACAGGGTTTGCTCGAGCAGTACTTC.

The chain links TRBV5-1 to TRBJ1-4, with 10 bases matching TRBD1. The CDR3 spans 15 residues. The V gene's germline CDR1 is SGHRS and CDR2 YFSETQ. V shed 4 bases, J shed 5 bases, and the junction held 5 bases outside the gene matches. The CDR3 region has the DNA TGCGCCAGCAGCGGGATGGGACAGGGGAATGAAAAACTGTTTTTT. Amino acids: CASSGMGQGNEKLFF.

The J gene is TRBJ2-1, the V gene TRBV18; no clear D. The ends were cut back, 3 bases at V and 6 bases at J, with 12 bases in the middle. The CDR3 covers 14 residues. Germline V gives CDR1 KGHSH, CDR2 LQKENI. In DNA form, the CDR3 reads TGTGCCAGCTCACCGCAGACCCGCAGCAATGAGCAGTTCTTC. Translated, it gives CASSPQTRSNEQFF. Using reference TRBV18 and TRBJ2-1 for the parts outside the CDR3, the full variable domain is NAGVMQNPRHLVRRRGQEARLRCSPMKGHSHVYWYRQLPEEGLKFMVYLQKENIIDESGMPKERFSAEFPKEGPSILRIQQVVRGDSAAYFCASSPQTRSNEQFFGPGTRLTVL.

The rearrangement joins TRBV5-5 to TRBJ1-3, with 7 bases matching TRBD1. CDR1 is SGHKS, CDR2 YYEKEE, per germline (reference sequence). This CDR3 comprises 17 residues. The V and J ends lost 0 bases and 0 bases, in that order; junction bases with no gene match: 6. The CDR3 nucleotides are TGTGCCAGCAGCTTGGGGCCGGGACAGACCTCTGGAAACACCATATATTTT. It specifies CASSLGPGQTSGNTIYF. Full variable domain (rest looked up from reference TRBV5-5 and TRBJ1-3): DAGVTQSPTHLIKTRGQQVTLRCSPISGHKSVSWYQQVLGQGPQFIFQYYEKEERGRGNFPDRFSARQFPNYSSELNVNALLLGDSALYLCASSLGPGQTSGNTIYFGEGSWLTVV.

As regards this clonotype: A junction boundary mismatches the germline segment, possibly from a read error. The chain is built from TRBV7-3 and TRBJ2-3; maybe TRBD2 (6 bases). The CDR3 consists of 14 residues. The germline gives CDR1 SGHTA, CDR2 FQGTGA. The chain's CDR3 is CAGSLYKSGDTQYF. CDR3 DNA sequence: TGTGCCGGCAGCCTATACAAGAGCGGGGATACGCAGTATTTT. The complete variable domain, with remaining parts taken from reference TRBV7-3 and TRBJ2-3, reads GAGVSQTPSNKVTEKGKYVELRCDPISGHTALYWYRQSLGQGPEFLIYFQGTGAADDSGLPNDRFFAVRPEGSVSTLKIQRTERGDSAVYLCAGSLYKSGDTQYFGPGTRLTVL.

The sample holds a few counts of this clonotype. The gene calls are TRBV7-2 and TRBJ2-5; D gene unclear. The CDR3 is 13 amino acids. Deletions cut 2 bases from V and 2 bases from J, with 6 bases between. CDR1 is SGHTA and CDR2 is FQGNSA in the germline V gene. DNA of the CDR3: TGTGCCAGCAGCTTAAACCATCAAGAGACCCAGTACTTC. Its translation is CASSLNHQETQYF.

Comment on this clonotype: At one end the junction does not follow the germline gene, possibly because of a read error. This chain joins TRBV4-1 and TRBJ1-2, with 9 bases aligning to TRBD1. CDR1 is MGHRA, CDR2 YSYEKL, per germline. This CDR3 is 12 amino acids long. The CDR3 bases are TGTGCCAGCAGTCAGGACAGGGGCGGCTACACCTTC. The encoded protein is CASSQDRGGYTF.

This clonotype was observed a handful of times. The V gene is TRBV10-3, the J gene TRBJ1-5; 10 bases fit TRBD1. V lost 5 bases to trimming and J lost 7 bases; unmatched junction nucleotides: 11. The CDR3 totals 16 residues. The germline V gene has CDR1 ENHRY and CDR2 SYGVKD. The CDR3 nucleotides are TGTGCCATCAGTAACCAAAGACAGGGGGCAGGGCAGCCCCAGCATTTT. Its protein product is CAISNQRQGAGQPQHF.